The present T cell receptor beta chain was sequenced within a study of low-dose radiotherapy and immunotherapy resistance in tumors. Overall study context: A dose of 1 Gy per fraction every two weeks went to Cohort 2, totaling 13 Gy over 26 weeks.

This CDR3 has 11 amino acids. CDR1 and CDR2 from the germline V gene are MNHEY and SVGAGI. As regards this clonotype: One junction end disagrees with the germline gene, perhaps due to a read error.

The time point: before trial treatment. Gene-specific TRAV and TRBV primers were used for first-strand cDNA, covering alpha and beta chains. Over roughly 18 PCR cycles, TCRs were amplified from a constant-region primer and V-primer adapter. In TCRdb, the reads were re-called with MiXCR into one record per CDR3 protein. The repertoire consists of 80,000 to 90,000 distinct CDR3 sequences, with 15% to 20% occurring once and the leading ten covering 2.8%. The starting material was PBMCs, obtained before treatment. The chain joins TRBV6-5 to TRBJ2-3; D is undetermined. The receptor comes from a male donor with prostate cancer. CDR3 coding DNA: TGTGTCAGCAGTAAGGGCGATACGCAGTATTTT. Translation gives CVSSKGDTQYF.